The source of this T cell receptor beta chain is a study of CDR3 diversity in severe acne. This clonotype ranks as medium-sized. In TCRdb, the PCR reads were re-called with MiXCR into one record per CDR3 protein. The profile covers about 93,000 distinct CDR3 sequences, with roughly half appearing a single time and 10% taken by the ten largest. Germline CDR1 and CDR2: MGHRA and YSYEKL. Trimming removed 2 bases at V and 9 bases at J, with 11 bases between. The CDR3 sequence is 13 residues long. Sequencing input: blood. The genes are TRBV4-1 and TRBJ2-1; TRBD2 might be the D (5 bases). This receptor was taken from a male donor in good health, serving as a control. CDR3 sequence (DNA): TGCGCCAGCAGCCAACCGGGATCGGGTGAGCAGTTCTTC. It is translated as CASSQPGSGEQFF.